This T cell receptor beta chain was retrieved from a study of T cell repertoires in cytomegalovirus infection (dated by TCRdb to between 2018 and 2021). About the study as a whole: Donor HLA type was relevant to the analysis, because carriage of CMV infection together with the matching HLA type was indicated by public TCR beta signatures.

What the research found in general, with its limitations: Carriers of CMV infection plus the relevant HLA type were discriminated by the cumulative frequency of public TCR beta family members in the study cohort and in an independent roughly 320-donor cohort. The ex vivo response was dominated by HLA-C-restricted CMV-specific TCR beta clonotypes, which also provided the single most frequent clonotype in two of eight donors.

Turning to this clonotype: This clone's antigen is unknown. No qualities accompany the bases; no much larger clone lies one base away.

The sample was run on an Illumina HiSeq 1500. In TCRdb, the public reads were trimmed at Q25 with fastp and aligned with MiXCR, with productive beta chains retained. A single entry per CDR3 protein holds the most common genes and DNA from its merged rows. In this sample the table shows some 440,000 distinct CDR3 sequences, 30% to 40% of which occur a single time. Roughly an eighth of the sample belongs to the ten largest clones. The CDR3 contains 15 residues, cysteine and phenylalanine counted. Here the CDR3 DNA is all that survives: 45 bases in frame from base 1. Here V drops 3 bases and J drops 5 bases, and the junction holds 7 bases not matched to any gene.

The receptor's source is a human donor in good health (CMV status not recorded). Some clones in this sample may be carry-over from other donors' samples. Here the chain combines TRBV12-3 or TRBV12-4 and TRBJ2-3; TRBD2 fits 8 bases in the junction. What was sequenced was PBMCs. DNA sequence: TGTGCCAGCAGTTTTGACGGGGGGGCCGGAGATACGCAGTATTTT. Its translation is CASSFDGGAGDTQYF.